The 8 T cell receptor beta chains listed next were all sequenced from one sample in a study of chemoradiotherapy in HPV16-positive cancers. Measured with immunoSEQ multiplex PCR; TCRdb has only the in-frame clones, and not every one. The table includes tens of thousands of clones, over 85% detected once. The sample here was blood, taken from a patient who underwent chemoradiotherapy. These receptors were taken from a human donor with HPV-associated anogenital cancer.

This clone came up once. J is TRBJ2-1 and V is TRBV25-1; D may be TRBD2 (6 bases). The CDR3 runs to 15 residues. V was shortened by 6 bases and J by 6 bases, with 18 bases between the two germline ends. Per the germline V gene, CDR1 is MGHDK and CDR2 is SYGVNS. In DNA, the CDR3 is TGTGCCAGCAGCGCATACGGGGACGGGGGCAATGAGCAGTTCTTC. Translated, it gives CASSAYGDGGNEQFF.

V gene TRBV7-2 combines with J gene TRBJ1-1; no firm D call. The CDR3 spans 13 residues. V was clipped by 2 bases and J by 0 bases, with 4 bases between them. Germline V lookup: CDR1 SGHTA, CDR2 FQGNSA. For the CDR3, the DNA is TGTGCCAGCAGCTTATCGGTGAACACTGAAGCTTTCTTT. Translating it yields CASSLSVNTEAFF.

The CDR3 loop reads CASSLLDKNTEAFF. The CDR3 DNA sequence: TGTGCCAGCTCACTCCTGGACAAGAACACTGAAGCTTTCTTT. The genes are TRBV18 and TRBJ1-1; D is possibly TRBD1 (5 bases). V lost 4 bases and J 1 base, leaving 10 bases between the germline ends. The CDR3 contains 14 residues. Germline V gene sequence: CDR1 KGHSH, CDR2 LQKENI. The full variable domain, with the rest looked up from reference TRBV18 and TRBJ1-1, is NAGVMQNPRHLVRRRGQEARLRCSPMKGHSHVYWYRQLPEEGLKFMVYLQKENIIDESGMPKERFSAEFPKEGPSILRIQQVVRGDSAAYFCASSLLDKNTEAFFGQGTRLTVV.

The CDR3 DNA reads TGTGCCAGTAGTCTCAGCTCCTTTCCCCTCCACTTT. Translation gives CASSLSSFPLHF. The chain combines TRBV19 with TRBJ1-6; D not certain. Deletions cut 5 bases from V and 13 bases from J, with 12 bases between. The germline gives CDR1 LNHDA, CDR2 SQIVND (reference sequence). The CDR3 has 12 residues.

The chain combines TRBV7-8 with TRBJ2-2, with 10 bases fitting TRBD2. V was clipped by 5 bases and J by 1 base; unmatched bases: 1. CDR1 SGHVS and CDR2 FQNEAQ come from the germline V gene. This CDR3 has 15 residues. CDR3 nucleotide sequence: TGTGCCAGCAGCGCTAGCGGGGGGAACACCGGGGAGCTGTTTTTT. Its translation is CASSASGGNTGELFF.

The chain employs TRBV27 and TRBJ1-2; 7 bases align to TRBD1. The length of the CDR3 is 14 residues. The germline CDR1 and CDR2 sequences are MNHEY and SMNVEV (reference sequence). The V gene end was trimmed by 6 bases and the J gene end by 3 bases; junction bases not matched to a gene: 7. CDR3 sequence: CASSQLGTDYGYTF. The CDR3 DNA reads as TGTGCCAGCAGCCAACTCGGGACAGACTATGGCTACACCTTC.

The chain has TRBV7-2 and TRBJ2-3; D is perhaps TRBD1 (5 bases). Trimming cost V 7 bases and J 0 bases, with 11 bases left between them. This CDR3 is 14 amino acids long. The germline CDR1 and CDR2 sequences are SGHTA and FQGNSA. The CDR3 sequence: CASTARVSTDTQYF. The CDR3 DNA is TGTGCCAGCACCGCCAGGGTTAGCACAGATACGCAGTATTTT. The full variable domain, in which reference TRBV7-2 and TRBJ2-3 provide the parts outside the CDR3, is GAGVSQSPSNKVTEKGKDVELRCDPISGHTALYWYRQSLGQGLEFLIYFQGNSAPDKSGLPSDRFSAERTGGSVSTLTIQRTQQEDSAVYLCASTARVSTDTQYFGPGTRLTVL.

The chain combines TRBV2 with TRBJ2-3; D tentatively reads TRBD1 or TRBD2 (5 bases each). The CDR3 spans 11 residues. Trimming cost V 4 bases and J 11 bases, with 10 bases left between them. Germline assignment: CDR1 SNHLY and CDR2 FYNNEI. The CDR3 DNA reads as TGTGCCAGCAGTGTGGGGGTTTGGCAGTATTTT. Amino acids: CASSVGVWQYF.